The clone carrying this TCR beta chain appeared many times. What it recognizes is unknown. From germline, CDR1 is SQVTM and CDR2 ANQGSEA. The CDR3 totals 13 residues. V lost 1 base to trimming and J lost 1 base, with 8 bases between them. Using unique molecular identifiers, the investigators prepared the TCRbeta library. Using its own MiXCR run on the PCR reads, TCRdb lists one record per CDR3 protein. This repertoire shows approximately 630,000 distinct CDR3 sequences, over 10% found once; its top ten account for 0.79%. These data are taken from a study of T-cell reconstitution after alpha-beta-depleted transplantation in children. Study conclusions and caveats: Roughly two months post-transplant, alpha-beta T cells reportedly originated from several hundred graft clones that had expanded.

This clonotype originated in a girl aged 2 to 10 with congenital amegakaryocytic thrombocytopenia, due to receive a stem cell transplant. This rearrangement joins TRBV29-1 to TRBJ2-7, with no clear D. The sample was PBMCs, taken before TCRalphabeta/CD19-depleted stem cell transplant. The CDR3 DNA follows: TGCAGCGTTGAAGTGGCAGAGTCCTACGAGCAGTACTTC. Amino acid sequence: CSVEVAESYEQYF.